This TCR beta chain derives from a study of blood T cell repertoires in COVID-19 (dated by TCRdb to about 2020). About the full investigation: The collaborator samples originated in the United States, Italy and Spain and spanned the acute and convalescent phases of COVID-19. Samples were obtained from the ongoing ImmuneRACE study (first 160 participants) and from roughly 1,300 subjects provided by 6 global collaborators. Sample metadata almost always included a de-identified subject ID, COVID-19 status, age in years and sex. Where available, HLA class I and class II types were taken from metadata supplied by the sample provider and were not determined by assay-based typing. The prospective study material was composed of cDNA or gDNA derived from T cells, B-cell-depleted T cells, or PBMCs. Deeply sampled blood TCRbeta repertoires from subjects exposed to, actively infected with, or recovered from COVID-19 were included in the dataset. The repertoires were released in a freely available public database meant as a resource for research on the immune response to SARS-CoV-2.

The immunoSEQ Assay, a bias-controlled multiplex PCR, was used to amplify TCRbeta CDR3 regions from genomic DNA. The paper's processing steps were these. The number of nucleated cells in each sample was estimated from the amplification of reference gene primers within the assay. To quantify the absolute abundance of each unique TCRbeta CDR3 rearrangement, sequence reads were collapsed and filtered. For each sample, productive Simpson clonality was calculated by taking the square root of Simpson's diversity index across productive rearrangements. TCRdb re-hosts the immuneACCESS table, in-frame sequences only. Its copies lack some clones; in the studies checked, an unresolved V gene accounts for under half of them, and the cause for the rest is not known. V and J calls and clone size come straight from that table; D and trimming were deduced from the DNA. Within this sample are over 200,000 clones, with approximately 91% of them counted one time only. The ten biggest clones cover roughly 6% of the sample.

Points on this clone: What antigen it recognizes has not been identified. No per-base quality is available; no much larger clone lies one base away.

Samples from volunteer blood donors who had recovered from COVID-19 were contributed by a second Seattle source. Whole blood was collected in K2EDTA tubes by collaborating institutions according to the institutions' own protocols. Collaborator samples were shipped for TCRbeta analysis as frozen whole blood, isolated PBMCs, or DNA extracted from either sample type. Results and caveats for the whole study, not just this receptor: The amount of clinical and demographic metadata varied by source and participant and was provided uncurated.

For CDR1 and CDR2, the germline V gene (reference sequence) lists MNHEY and SMNVEV. Including the terminal cysteine and phenylalanine, the CDR3 comprises 15 residues. CDR3 DNA is the only sequence kept; it has 45 bases, read in frame from the first base. V is pruned by 7 bases and J by 6 bases, leaving 8 bases of the junction without a gene match. The chain is made from TRBV27 and TRBJ2-1; a stretch of 11 junction bases matches TRBD2. Sequenced material: peripheral blood. The TCR was taken from a man aged 60 to 69 who had recovered from COVID-19. The CDR3 here reads CASTSPTSGINEQFF. The DNA sequence reads TGTGCCAGCACCTCACCGACTAGCGGGATCAATGAGCAGTTCTTC.